Sequencing of this T cell receptor (beta chain) was carried out in a study of blood T cell repertoires in COVID-19. As for the study in general: Acute-phase and convalescent COVID-19 samples originated in the United States, Italy and Spain. Sample material is recorded as cDNA or gDNA derived from T cells, B-cell-depleted T cells, or PBMCs.

Methods used by the authors: Counts of nucleated cells, estimated from reference gene primer amplification, were obtained. Assay: immunoSEQ multiplex PCR; the TCRdb copy retains only in-frame clones and omits some. Clone size and V and J calls were adopted from that table, with D and trimming inferred from the DNA. The sample shows 85,000 to 130,000 clones, 84% of them seen only once. The CDR3 extends over 17 amino acids. The germline V gene encodes CDR1 SGHVS and CDR2 FQNEAQ. V gave up 3 bases and J gave up 3 bases, with 20 bases separating them. Material: peripheral blood. The source is a man in his 60s with acute or convalescent COVID-19. The chain links TRBV7-8 to TRBJ1-2, with a possible D match to TRBD1 (5 bases). The CDR3 coding sequence is TGTGCCAGCAGCTTCCAAGGGGTCTCAGGGTTCCACTATGGCTACACCTTC. It is translated as CASSFQGVSGFHYGYTF.